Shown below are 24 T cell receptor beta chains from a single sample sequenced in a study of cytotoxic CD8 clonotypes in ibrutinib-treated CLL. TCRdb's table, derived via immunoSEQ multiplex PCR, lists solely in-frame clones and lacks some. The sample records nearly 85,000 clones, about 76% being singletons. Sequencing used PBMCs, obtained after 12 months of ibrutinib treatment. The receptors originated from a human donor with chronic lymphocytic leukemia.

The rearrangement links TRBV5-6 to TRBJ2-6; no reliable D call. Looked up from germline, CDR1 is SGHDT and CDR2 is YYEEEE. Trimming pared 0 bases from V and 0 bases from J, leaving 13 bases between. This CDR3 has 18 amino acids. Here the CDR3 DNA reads TGTGCCAGCAGCTTGGTCGGGCCAACCTACTCTGGGGCCAACGTCCTGACTTTC. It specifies CASSLVGPTYSGANVLTF.

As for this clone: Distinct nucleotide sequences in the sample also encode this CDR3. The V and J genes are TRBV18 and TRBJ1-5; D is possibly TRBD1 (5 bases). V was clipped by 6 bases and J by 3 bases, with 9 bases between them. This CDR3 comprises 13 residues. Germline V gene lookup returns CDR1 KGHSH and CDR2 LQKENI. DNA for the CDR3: TGTGCCAGCTCGCCGACAGTCAATCAGCCCCAGCATTTT. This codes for CASSPTVNQPQHF.

The CDR3 DNA reads TGTGCCAGCAGTTTATGGCCCCCGGGGTGGGCCAACGTCCTGACTTTC. Residues: CASSLWPPGWANVLTF. The V and J genes are TRBV27 and TRBJ2-6, with a possible D match to TRBD2 (5 bases). The CDR3 extends over 16 amino acids. Deletions cut 1 base from V and 5 bases from J, with 12 bases between. From germline, CDR1 is MNHEY and CDR2 SMNVEV (reference sequence).

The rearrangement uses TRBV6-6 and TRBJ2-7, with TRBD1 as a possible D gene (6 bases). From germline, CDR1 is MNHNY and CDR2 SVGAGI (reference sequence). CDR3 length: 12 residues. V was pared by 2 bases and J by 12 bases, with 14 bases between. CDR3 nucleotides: TGTGCCAGCAGTTACGGGGCAGGGGAAAGGTACTTC. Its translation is CASSYGAGERYF.

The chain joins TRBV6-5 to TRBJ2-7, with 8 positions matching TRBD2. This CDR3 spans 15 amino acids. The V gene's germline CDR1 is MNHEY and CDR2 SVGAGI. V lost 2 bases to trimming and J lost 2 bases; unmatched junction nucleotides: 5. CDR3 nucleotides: TGTGCCAGCAGTTACGATACGGGAGGGACCTACGAGCAGTACTTC. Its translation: CASSYDTGGTYEQYF.

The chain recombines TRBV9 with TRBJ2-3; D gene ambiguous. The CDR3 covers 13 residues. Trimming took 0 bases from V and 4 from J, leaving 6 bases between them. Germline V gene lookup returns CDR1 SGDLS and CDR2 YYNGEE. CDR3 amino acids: CASSVAPPDTQYF. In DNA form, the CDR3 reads TGTGCCAGCAGCGTAGCCCCCCCAGATACGCAGTATTTT.

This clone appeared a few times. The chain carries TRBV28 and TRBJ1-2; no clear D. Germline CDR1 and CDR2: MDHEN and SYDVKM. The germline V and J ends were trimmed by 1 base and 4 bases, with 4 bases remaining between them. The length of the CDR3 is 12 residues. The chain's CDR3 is CASSLSSYGYTF. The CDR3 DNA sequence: TGTGCCAGCAGTTTATCGTCCTATGGCTACACCTTC.

This chain's CDR3 is CASRATNYGYTF. CDR3 DNA: TGTGCCAGCAGGGCGACTAACTATGGCTACACCTTC. The chain uses TRBV27 and TRBJ1-2, with D uncertain. From germline, CDR1 is MNHEY and CDR2 SMNVEV (reference sequence). Trimming removed 6 bases at V and 0 bases at J, with 5 bases between. The CDR3 has 12 residues.

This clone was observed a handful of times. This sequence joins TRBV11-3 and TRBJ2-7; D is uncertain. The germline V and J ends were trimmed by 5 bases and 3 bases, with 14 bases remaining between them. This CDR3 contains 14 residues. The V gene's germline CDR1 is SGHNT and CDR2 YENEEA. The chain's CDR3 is CASSPRHGYYEQYF. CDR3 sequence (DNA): TGTGCCAGCAGCCCCCGACACGGGTACTACGAGCAGTACTTC.

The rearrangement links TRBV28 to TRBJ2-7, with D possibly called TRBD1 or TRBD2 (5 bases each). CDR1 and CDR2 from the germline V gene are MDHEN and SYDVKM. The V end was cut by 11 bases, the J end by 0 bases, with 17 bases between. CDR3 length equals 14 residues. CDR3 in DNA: TGTGCCGGATCCCCCGGGACGGGCTCCTACGAGCAGTACTTC. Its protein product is CAGSPGTGSYEQYF.

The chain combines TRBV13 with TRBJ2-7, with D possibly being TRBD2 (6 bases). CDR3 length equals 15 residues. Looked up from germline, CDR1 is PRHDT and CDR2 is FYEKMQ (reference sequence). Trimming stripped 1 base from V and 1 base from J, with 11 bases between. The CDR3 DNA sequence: TGTGCCAGCAGCTTAGCGCGGGGAAGGTCCTACGAGCAGTACTTC. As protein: CASSLARGRSYEQYF.

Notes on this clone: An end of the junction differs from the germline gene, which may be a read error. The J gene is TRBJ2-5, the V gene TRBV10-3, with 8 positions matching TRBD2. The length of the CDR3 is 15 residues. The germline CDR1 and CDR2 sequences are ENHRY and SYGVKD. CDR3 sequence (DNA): TGTGCCGTCAGAGAGCGGGAGCAGCTTTCAGAGACCCAGTACTTC. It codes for CAVREREQLSETQYF.

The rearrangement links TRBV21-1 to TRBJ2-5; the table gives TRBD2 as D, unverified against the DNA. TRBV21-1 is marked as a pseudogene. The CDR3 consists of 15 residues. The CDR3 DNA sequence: TGTGCCAGCAGCAAAGGGGAGCGGGGAAAAGAGACCCAGTACTTC. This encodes CASSKGERGKETQYF.

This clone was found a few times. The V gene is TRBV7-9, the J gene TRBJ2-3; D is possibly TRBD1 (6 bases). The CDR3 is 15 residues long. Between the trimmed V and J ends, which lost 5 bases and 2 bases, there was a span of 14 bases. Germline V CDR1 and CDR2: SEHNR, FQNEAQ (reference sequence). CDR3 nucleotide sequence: TGTGCCAGCAGCCAGGGGTCAACCGCCACAGATACGCAGTATTTT. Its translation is CASSQGSTATDTQYF. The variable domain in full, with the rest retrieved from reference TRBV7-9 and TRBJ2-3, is DTGVSQNPRHKITKRGQNVTFRCDPISEHNRLYWYRQTLGQGPEFLTYFQNEAQLEKSRLLSDRFSAERPKGSFSTLEIQRTEQGDSAMYLCASSQGSTATDTQYFGPGTRLTVL.

The CDR3 nucleotides read TGTGCCAGCAGCTTAGATTTGGTCCCTACTGAAGCTTTCTTT. As protein: CASSLDLVPTEAFF. V gene TRBV11-2 combines with J gene TRBJ1-1, with D unresolved. Per germline, CDR1 SGHAT and CDR2 FQNNGV. The CDR3 consists of 14 residues. Deletions cut 0 bases from V and 5 bases from J, with 10 bases between.

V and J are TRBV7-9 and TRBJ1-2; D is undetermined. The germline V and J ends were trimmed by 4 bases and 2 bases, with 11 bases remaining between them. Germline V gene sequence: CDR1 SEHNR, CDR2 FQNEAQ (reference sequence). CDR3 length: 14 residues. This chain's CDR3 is CASSSPGGNYGYTF. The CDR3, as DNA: TGTGCCAGCAGCTCGCCCGGCGGGAACTATGGCTACACCTTC.

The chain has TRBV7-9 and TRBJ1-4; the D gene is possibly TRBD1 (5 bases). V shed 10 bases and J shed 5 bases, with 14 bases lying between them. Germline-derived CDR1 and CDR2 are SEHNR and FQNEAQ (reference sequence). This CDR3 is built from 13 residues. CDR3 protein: CATQGARNEKLFF. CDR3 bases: TGTGCCACCCAAGGGGCCCGCAATGAAAAACTGTTTTTT.

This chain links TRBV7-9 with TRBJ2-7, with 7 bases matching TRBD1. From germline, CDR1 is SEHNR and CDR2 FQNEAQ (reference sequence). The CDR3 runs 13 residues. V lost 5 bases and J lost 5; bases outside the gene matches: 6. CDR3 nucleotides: TGTGCCAGCAGCACCCGACAGGGCCACGAGCAGTACTTC. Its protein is CASSTRQGHEQYF.

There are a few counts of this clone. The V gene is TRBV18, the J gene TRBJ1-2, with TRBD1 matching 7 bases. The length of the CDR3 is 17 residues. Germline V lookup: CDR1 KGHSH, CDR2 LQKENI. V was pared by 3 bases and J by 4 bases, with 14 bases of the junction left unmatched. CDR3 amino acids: CASSPPMTGTVSYGYTF. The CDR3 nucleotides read TGTGCCAGCTCACCCCCCATGACAGGGACGGTCAGCTATGGCTACACCTTC.

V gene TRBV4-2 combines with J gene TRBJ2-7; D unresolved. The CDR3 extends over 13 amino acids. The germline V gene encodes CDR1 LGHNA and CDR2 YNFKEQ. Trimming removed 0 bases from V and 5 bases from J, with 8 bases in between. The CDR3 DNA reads TGTGCCAGCAGCCAAGAGAAGGGCAACGAGCAGTACTTC. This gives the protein CASSQEKGNEQYF.

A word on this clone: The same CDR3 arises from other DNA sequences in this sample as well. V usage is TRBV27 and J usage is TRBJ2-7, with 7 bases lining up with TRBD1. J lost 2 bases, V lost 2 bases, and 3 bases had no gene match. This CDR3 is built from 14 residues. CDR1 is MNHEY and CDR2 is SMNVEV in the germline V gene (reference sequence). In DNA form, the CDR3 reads TGTGCCAGCAGTTTAGGGCAGGGGGCCTACGAGCAGTACTTC. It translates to CASSLGQGAYEQYF.

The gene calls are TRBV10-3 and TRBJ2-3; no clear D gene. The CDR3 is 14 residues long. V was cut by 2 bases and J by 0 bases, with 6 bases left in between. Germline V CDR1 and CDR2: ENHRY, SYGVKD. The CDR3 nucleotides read TGTGCCATCAGTGAGACATCTAGCACAGATACGCAGTATTTT. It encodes CAISETSSTDTQYF.

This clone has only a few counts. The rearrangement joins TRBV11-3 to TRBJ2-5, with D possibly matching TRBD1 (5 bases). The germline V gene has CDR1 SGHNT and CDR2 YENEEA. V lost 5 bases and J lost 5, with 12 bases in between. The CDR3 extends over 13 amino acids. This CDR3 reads CASSQGSGETQYF. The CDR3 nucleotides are TGTGCCAGCAGCCAGGGAAGTGGGGAGACCCAGTACTTC.

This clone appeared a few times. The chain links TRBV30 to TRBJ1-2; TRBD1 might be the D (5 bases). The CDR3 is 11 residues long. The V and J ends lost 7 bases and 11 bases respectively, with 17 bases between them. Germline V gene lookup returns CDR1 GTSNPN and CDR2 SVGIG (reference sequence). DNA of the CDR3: TGTGCCTCCGGCAGGACTCGGGGGTACACCTTC. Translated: CASGRTRGYTF. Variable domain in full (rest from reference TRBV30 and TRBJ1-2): SQTIHQWPATLVQPVGSPLSLECTVEGTSNPNLYWYRQAAGRGLQLLFYSVGIGQISSEVPQNLSASRPQDRQFILSSKKLLLSDSGFYLCASGRTRGYTFGSGTRLTVV.